The source of this TCR beta chain is a study of CD8+ T cells in alopecia areata. Findings and caveats of the study: TCRs were shared less clearly across patients than in mice, possibly for HLA-related reasons.

V shed 7 bases and J shed 10 bases, with 19 bases lying between them. The CDR3 loop spans 14 amino acids. Germline CDR1 and CDR2: SNHLY and FYNNEI. Treatment denoted: oral pan-JAK inhibitor, 5-10 mg twice daily. Collected material from alopecia areata patients comprised lesional scalp punch biopsies and peripheral blood. A FACSAria was used to sort CD4+ and CD8+ T cells. These cells came from PBMCs. Sequencing templates came from extracted RNA that was reverse transcribed into cDNA. Using immunoSEQ multiplex PCR, the repertoire was profiled, and TCRdb retains in-frame clones only, with some absent. The sample lists some 120,000 clones, roughly 57% occurring once. Regarding this clone: Antigen specificity is unknown.

This receptor was obtained from a human donor with alopecia areata. The sample in question was CD4+ T cells sorted from blood, obtained at week 4, from a patient treated with tofacitinib. The gene calls are TRBV2 and TRBJ1-4; TRBD1 is a possible D gene (5 bases). CDR3 protein: CASIDSGPIGKLFF. In nucleotides, the CDR3 is TGTGCCAGCATCGACAGTGGCCCTATCGGAAAACTGTTTTTT.